This T cell receptor beta chain stems from a study of identical twins. From germline, CDR1 is SQVTM and CDR2 ANQGSEA. V lost 4 bases and J lost 9, with 19 bases in between. This CDR3 has 14 amino acids. TCRdb redid the calling of the 5' RACE reads with MiXCR, one entry per CDR3 protein. The table records some 500,000 distinct CDR3 sequences, about 20% of them present only once. This clonotype was observed a handful of times. This sample was also put to use in a study of T cells expressing NK-cell markers. From that report: The study found these clonotypes also leading the CD3+CD56-NKG2C+ fraction in a handful of donors. Specificity for HCMV among expanded NKG2C+ T cell clones was not established.

Sequences were obtained from CD4+ T cells sorted from blood. The TCR comes from a woman younger than 35 in good health. The V call is TRBV29-1, the J call TRBJ2-1, with D maybe TRBD2 (6 bases). This CDR3 is CSVGARLGIFEQFF. CDR3 nucleotides: TGCAGCGTTGGAGCGAGACTAGGGATTTTTGAGCAGTTCTTC.